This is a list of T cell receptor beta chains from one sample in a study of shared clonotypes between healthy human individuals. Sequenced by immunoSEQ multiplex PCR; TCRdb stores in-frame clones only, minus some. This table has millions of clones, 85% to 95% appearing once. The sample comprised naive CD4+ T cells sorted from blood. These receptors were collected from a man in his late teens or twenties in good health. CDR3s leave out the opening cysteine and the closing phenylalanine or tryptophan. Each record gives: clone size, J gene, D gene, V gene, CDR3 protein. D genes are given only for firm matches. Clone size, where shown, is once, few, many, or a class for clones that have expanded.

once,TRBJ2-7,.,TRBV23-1,ASSPGCPHYEQY
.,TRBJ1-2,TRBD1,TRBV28,ASSLGTGRYGYT
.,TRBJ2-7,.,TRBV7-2,ASSIADSYEQY
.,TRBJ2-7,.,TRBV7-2,ASSLPAAYEQY
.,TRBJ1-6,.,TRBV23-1,ASSQSGQSYSPLH
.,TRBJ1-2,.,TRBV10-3,AITADGLANYGYT
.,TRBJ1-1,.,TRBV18,ASSPPSLNTEAF
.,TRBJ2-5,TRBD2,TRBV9,ASSGTSGNRRGETQY
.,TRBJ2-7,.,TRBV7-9,ASTREEQQQGLSYEQY
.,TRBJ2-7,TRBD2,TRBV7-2,ASSLGSGISSYEQY
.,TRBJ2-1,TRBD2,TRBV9,ASSVYSGRADEQF
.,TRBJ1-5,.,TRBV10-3,AIKAGASNQPQH
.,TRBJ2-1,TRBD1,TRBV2,ASRTGAGGEQF
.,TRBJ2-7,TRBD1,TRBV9,ASSVGWATGSSYEQY
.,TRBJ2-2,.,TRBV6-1,ASRWTAIATGELF
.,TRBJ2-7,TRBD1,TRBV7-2,ASSLRTGSGTYEQY
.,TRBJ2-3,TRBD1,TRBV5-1,ASSLQGSRTDTQY
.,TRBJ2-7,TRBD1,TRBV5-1,ASSSGDRVSYEQY
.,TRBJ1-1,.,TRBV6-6,ASSYSTQNTEAF
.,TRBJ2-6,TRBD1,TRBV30,AWSYLRTGSSGANVLT
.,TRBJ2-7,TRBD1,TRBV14,ASSQVQGYEQY
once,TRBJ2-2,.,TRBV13,ASSPLGSGELF
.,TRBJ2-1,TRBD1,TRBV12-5,ASGLILGQGATEQF
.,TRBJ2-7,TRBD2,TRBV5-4,ASSLSLGGDYEQY
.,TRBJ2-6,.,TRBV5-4,ASSGPEGANVLT
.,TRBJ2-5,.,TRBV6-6,ASSRQAEKETQY
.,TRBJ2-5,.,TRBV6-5,ASSYGSSETQY
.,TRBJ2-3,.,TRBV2,ASSAPPDTQY
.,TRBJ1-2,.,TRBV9,ASSPRGAVNYGYT
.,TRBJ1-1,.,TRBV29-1,SVAAGEIRTEAF
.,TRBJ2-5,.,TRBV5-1,ASSLEQGHQETQY
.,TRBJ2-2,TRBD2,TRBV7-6,ASSPIAGGKGTGELF
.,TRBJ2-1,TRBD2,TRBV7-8,ASSLGLAGSSYNEQF
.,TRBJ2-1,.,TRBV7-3,ASSLHRGTQELVYNEQF
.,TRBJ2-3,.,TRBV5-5,ASSLGRRDTQY
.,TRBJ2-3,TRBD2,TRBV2,ASSDSVLAGVRTDTQY
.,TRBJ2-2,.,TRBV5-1,ASSTGDTGELF
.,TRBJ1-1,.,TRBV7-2,ASSLAIQGREAF
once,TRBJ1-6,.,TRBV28,ASSSAARVGSYNSPLH
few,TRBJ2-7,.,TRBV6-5,ASSPQRVYEQY
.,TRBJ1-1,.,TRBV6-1,ASRKGGGWSEAF
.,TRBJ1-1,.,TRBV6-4,ASSYWENEAF
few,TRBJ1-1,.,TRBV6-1,ASSETANTEAF
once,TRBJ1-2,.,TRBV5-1,ASSLTGLGVGYT